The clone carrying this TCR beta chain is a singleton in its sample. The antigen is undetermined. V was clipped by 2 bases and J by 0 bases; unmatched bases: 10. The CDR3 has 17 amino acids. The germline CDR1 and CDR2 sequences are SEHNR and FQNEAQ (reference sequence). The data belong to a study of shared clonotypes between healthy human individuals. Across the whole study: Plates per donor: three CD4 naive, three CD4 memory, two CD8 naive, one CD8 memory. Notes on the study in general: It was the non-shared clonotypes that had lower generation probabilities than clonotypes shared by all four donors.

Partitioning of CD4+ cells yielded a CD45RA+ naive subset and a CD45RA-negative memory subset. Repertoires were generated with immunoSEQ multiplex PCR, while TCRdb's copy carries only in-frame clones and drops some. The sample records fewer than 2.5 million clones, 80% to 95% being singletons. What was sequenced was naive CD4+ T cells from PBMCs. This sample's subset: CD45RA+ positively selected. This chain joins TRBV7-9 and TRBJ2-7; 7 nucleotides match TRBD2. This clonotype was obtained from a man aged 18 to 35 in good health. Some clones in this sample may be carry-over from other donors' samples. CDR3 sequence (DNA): TGTGCCAGCAGCTTATGGGGAGCGGGAACTAGCTCCTACGAGCAGTACTTC. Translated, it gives CASSLWGAGTSSYEQYF.